Below, 27 T cell receptor beta chains from the same sample are listed, as sequenced in a study of blood T cell repertoires in COVID-19. Libraries were prepared by immunoSEQ multiplex PCR; TCRdb keeps only in-frame clonotypes and omits some of them. Here the sample spans 90,000 to 100,000 clones, more than 65% being singletons. The sequencing input was peripheral blood. The receptors come from a man aged 55 to 69 with acute or convalescent COVID-19.

The rearrangement joins TRBV6-5 to TRBJ2-2; TRBD1 matches at 7 bases. Germline V lookup: CDR1 MNHEY, CDR2 SVGAGI. Trimming took 2 bases from V and 6 from J; bases not matched to a gene: 3. This CDR3 is 14 amino acids long. CDR3 sequence reads: CASSYDRGPGELFF. For the CDR3, the DNA is TGTGCCAGCAGTTACGATAGGGGGCCCGGGGAGCTGTTTTTT.

J is TRBJ1-4 and V is TRBV7-3, with a tentative D call TRBD1 (6 bases). The CDR3 is made up of 16 amino acids. Trimming shortened V by 5 bases and J by 3 bases, and 16 bases separated the two germline ends. CDR1 is SGHTA and CDR2 is FQGTGA in the germline V gene. The CDR3 spells CASSLPDRRPNEKLFF. In nucleotides, the CDR3 is TGTGCCAGCAGCCTCCCCGACAGGCGGCCTAATGAAAAACTGTTTTTT. The full variable domain, completed using reference TRBV7-3 and TRBJ1-4, is GAGVSQTPSNKVTEKGKYVELRCDPISGHTALYWYRQSLGQGPEFLIYFQGTGAADDSGLPNDRFFAVRPEGSVSTLKIQRTERGDSAVYLCASSLPDRRPNEKLFFGSGTQLSVL.

V gene TRBV30 combines with J gene TRBJ1-3; TRBD1 aligns across 9 bases. The CDR3 has 13 amino acids. Trimming cost V 8 bases and J 1 base; bases outside gene matches: 3. Germline assignment: CDR1 GTSNPN and CDR2 SVGIG (reference sequence). The DNA for the CDR3 is TGTGCCGGGGACAGGGAATCTGGAAACACCATATATTTT. Residues: CAGDRESGNTIYF.

This clone was seen just once. V usage is TRBV6-5 and J usage is TRBJ1-5; D is ambiguous. Germline loops: CDR1 MNHEY, CDR2 SVGAGI. The CDR3 contains 14 residues. The V end was cut by 8 bases, the J end by 2 bases, with 13 bases between. In DNA form, the CDR3 reads TGTGCCAGCGGCCGATATGAGGGCAATCAGCCCCAGCATTTT. Its protein product is CASGRYEGNQPQHF.

The sample holds one count of this clone. The chain is built from TRBV19 and TRBJ2-3; D might be TRBD1 (6 bases). V lost 7 bases to trimming and J lost 4 bases, with 21 bases between them. This CDR3 has 16 residues. Germline CDR1 and CDR2: LNHDA and SQIVND (reference sequence). For the CDR3, the DNA is TGTGCCAGTACCCGCCGTCCGCGGACAGTTGCAGATACGCAGTATTTT. Protein: CASTRRPRTVADTQYF. Based on the CDR3 plus reference TRBV19 and TRBJ2-3, the full variable domain is DGGITQSPKYLFRKEGQNVTLSCEQNLNHDAMYWYRQDPGQGLRLIYYSQIVNDFQKGDIAEGYSVSREKKESFPLTVTSAQKNPTAFYLCASTRRPRTVADTQYFGPGTRLTVL.

The chain employs TRBV2 and TRBJ1-4; TRBD1 aligns across 9 bases. Germline V gene sequence: CDR1 SNHLY, CDR2 FYNNEI. CDR3 length: 14 residues. V lost 6 bases to trimming and J lost 3 bases; unmatched junction nucleotides: 2. In DNA form, the CDR3 reads TGTGCCAGCAGGGGACAGGGATCTAATGAAAAACTGTTTTTT. Translated: CASRGQGSNEKLFF.

This chain connects TRBV29-1 to TRBJ2-5; 7 bases are shared with TRBD1. This CDR3 comprises 12 residues. Trimming at V came to 7 bases and at J to 2 bases, leaving 4 bases not matched to a gene. In germline, CDR1 is SQVTM, CDR2 ANQGSEA. In DNA, the CDR3 is TGCAGCGGCTACAGGGGACAAGAGACCCAGTACTTC. It translates to CSGYRGQETQYF.

This rearrangement joins TRBV30 to TRBJ1-5, with 7 bases identical to TRBD1. CDR1 is GTSNPN, CDR2 SVGIG, per germline (reference sequence). This CDR3 contains 16 residues. V gave up 0 bases and J gave up 2 bases; unmatched junction bases: 7. The CDR3 DNA sequence: TGTGCCTGGAGTGTGAAGACAGGGCAAGGCAATCAGCCCCAGCATTTT. It encodes CAWSVKTGQGNQPQHF.

The J gene is TRBJ1-2, the V gene TRBV5-4; D is possibly TRBD1 (6 bases). CDR3 length: 14 residues. V lost 2 bases to trimming and J lost 1 base, with 9 bases between them. CDR1 is SGHNT and CDR2 is YYREEE in the germline V gene (reference sequence). The CDR3 sequence: CASSFDRFNYGYTF. CDR3 sequence (DNA): TGTGCCAGCAGCTTTGACAGGTTTAACTATGGCTACACCTTC.

V usage is TRBV18 and J usage is TRBJ1-3; the match to TRBD1 covers 8 bases. The CDR3 spans 14 residues. Germline CDR1 and CDR2: KGHSH and LQKENI. V was clipped by 6 bases and J by 4 bases; unmatched bases: 5. CDR3 bases: TGTGCCAGCTCTGCCGGGACAGGAGGAAACACCATATATTTT. Protein sequence: CASSAGTGGNTIYF.

This clone was observed a few times. This chain joins TRBV2 and TRBJ1-1; 7 bases are shared with TRBD1. Germline V gives CDR1 SNHLY, CDR2 FYNNEI. The CDR3 covers 14 residues. The V and J ends lost 7 bases and 4 bases, in that order; junction bases with no gene match: 9. CDR3 in DNA: TGTGCCAGCACCGGGGGTAACAGGGGCACTGAAGCTTTCTTT. It yields the protein CASTGGNRGTEAFF.

V usage is TRBV9 and J usage is TRBJ1-2, with D unresolved. Trimming took 0 bases from V and 8 from J, leaving 11 bases between them. Germline CDR1 reads SGDLS; CDR2 reads YYNGEE. The CDR3 has 13 residues. For the CDR3, the DNA is TGTGCCAGCAGCGTAGAACTCCAAGCCGGCTACACCTTC. This translates into CASSVELQAGYTF.

The chain couples TRBV6-5 to TRBJ1-4, with D tentatively TRBD1 (5 bases). Trimming took 8 bases from V and 7 from J, leaving 17 bases between them. The CDR3 has 14 amino acids. Germline values: CDR1 MNHEY, CDR2 SVGAGI. The DNA for the CDR3 is TGTGCCAGCGGGATGGACACAAGAGGTGAAAAACTGTTTTTT. This encodes CASGMDTRGEKLFF.

This clone was found once. This chain links TRBV5-4 with TRBJ1-1, with D hard to call. With 1 base removed from V and 0 bases from J, the gap between germline ends came to 4 bases. Germline CDR1 and CDR2: SGHNT and YYREEE (reference sequence). This CDR3 region has 13 residues. The CDR3 loop reads CASSLPLNTEAFF. The CDR3 nucleotides read TGTGCCAGCAGCTTGCCTTTGAACACTGAAGCTTTCTTT.

The chain combines TRBV3-1 (or the pseudogene TRBV3-2) with TRBJ2-3; 8 bases fit TRBD2. Germline CDR1 is LGHDT and CDR2 is YNNKEL (reference sequence). Trimming removed 1 base from V and 4 bases from J; junction bases left unmatched: 4. The CDR3 covers 15 residues. The CDR3 nucleotides are TGTGCCAGCAGCCAAGGCGGGGGGCCATCAGATACGCAGTATTTT. As protein: CASSQGGGPSDTQYF.

The chain recombines TRBV5-1 with TRBJ2-2; TRBD2 agrees at 11 bases. The CDR3 loop spans 15 amino acids. After removal of 4 bases from V and 6 bases from J, the junction contained 5 bases not matched to a gene. Germline V CDR1 and CDR2: SGHRS, YFSETQ. CDR3 coding DNA: TGCGCCAGCAGCGGTGGACTAGCGGGTTCCGGGGAGCTGTTTTTT. Translating gives CASSGGLAGSGELFF. Variable domain in full (rest from reference TRBV5-1 and TRBJ2-2): KAGVTQTPRYLIKTRGQQVTLSCSPISGHRSVSWYQQTPGQGLQFLFEYFSETQRNKGNFPGRFSGRQFSNSRSEMNVSTLELGDSALYLCASSGGLAGSGELFFGEGSRLTVL.

This chain's CDR3 is CASSAGTTGTGDKNIQYF. The CDR3 bases are TGTGCCAGCAGCGCTGGGACCACCGGGACAGGCGACAAAAACATTCAGTACTTC. V and J are TRBV7-3 and TRBJ2-4, with 8 bases matching TRBD1. Germline V gene lookup returns CDR1 SGHTA and CDR2 FQGTGA. V was pared by 5 bases and J by 3 bases, with 15 bases of the junction left unmatched. The CDR3 is 18 residues long.

The J gene is TRBJ2-5, the V gene TRBV7-2; 14 nucleotides agree with TRBD2. This CDR3 region has 15 residues. The germline V gene encodes CDR1 SGHTA and CDR2 FQGNSA. The junction had 7 bases not matched to a gene; V was cut back by 4 bases and J by 9 bases. This CDR3 is CASSSGLAGVGSQYF. In nucleotides, the CDR3 is TGTGCCAGCAGCTCGGGACTAGCGGGGGTGGGGTCCCAGTACTTC.

The rearrangement links TRBV7-9 to TRBJ1-4; 10 positions agree with TRBD1. The CDR3 covers 16 residues. Trimming took 1 base from V and 8 from J; bases not matched to a gene: 7. Germline lookup yields CDR1 SEHNR and CDR2 FQNEAQ (reference sequence). CDR3 DNA: TGTGCCAGCAGCTTAGGCTGGACAGGGGGACCAGAAAAACTGTTTTTT. Its protein is CASSLGWTGGPEKLFF.

The V and J genes are TRBV7-2 and TRBJ1-2; 10 nucleotides match TRBD1. Germline V gene data show CDR1 as SGHTA and CDR2 as FQGNSA. This CDR3 contains 14 residues. J gave up 9 bases and V 4 bases, and 8 bases lay outside the gene matches. The CDR3 spells CASSSHGQGGSYTF. In DNA form, the CDR3 reads TGTGCCAGCAGCTCGCATGGACAGGGGGGGAGCTACACCTTC.

J is TRBJ2-5 and V is TRBV27; 11 nucleotides agree with TRBD2. V shed 5 bases, J shed 5 bases, and the junction held 7 bases outside the gene matches. The CDR3 sequence is 15 residues long. In germline, CDR1 is MNHEY, CDR2 SMNVEV (reference sequence). CDR3 loop: CASSDLAGGSETQYF. The CDR3 DNA reads as TGTGCCAGCAGTGACTTAGCGGGGGGGTCGGAGACCCAGTACTTC.

A few counts support this clone. The rearrangement links TRBV3-1 (or the pseudogene TRBV3-2) to TRBJ2-3; 13 bases are shared with TRBD2. J lost 5 bases, V lost 1 base, and 12 bases had no gene match. Looked up from germline, CDR1 is LGHDT and CDR2 is YNNKEL (reference sequence). CDR3 size: 19 residues. CDR3 amino acids: CASSQAPLTSGGAKDTQYF. CDR3 coding DNA: TGTGCCAGCAGCCAAGCCCCACTAACTAGCGGGGGGGCCAAAGATACGCAGTATTTT.

The rearrangement links TRBV6-5 to TRBJ1-5; weak D call: TRBD1 (6 bases). This CDR3 spans 14 amino acids. V gave up 0 bases and J gave up 6 bases, with 9 bases separating them. Germline assignment: CDR1 MNHEY and CDR2 SVGAGI. The DNA for the CDR3 is TGTGCCAGCAGTTACTCGAGGGGGTCTCAGCCCCAGCATTTT. It specifies CASSYSRGSQPQHF.

CDR3 sequence (DNA): TGTGCCATCAGTGCGGGGTTGCAAGAGACCCAGTACTTC. The encoded protein is CAISAGLQETQYF. This chain links TRBV10-3 with TRBJ2-5; D might be TRBD2 (5 bases). Trimming cost V 4 bases and J 2 bases, with 8 bases left between them. The CDR3 sequence is 13 residues long. Germline V lookup: CDR1 ENHRY, CDR2 SYGVKD.

The V gene is TRBV6-2 or TRBV6-3, the J gene TRBJ2-2; 8 bases are shared with TRBD2. J was trimmed by 7 bases and V by 5 bases; bases with no gene match: 6. The CDR3 spans 14 residues. Germline CDR1 reads MNHEY; CDR2 reads SVGEGT. CDR3 nucleotides: TGTGCCAGCAGTCAGCGGGGGTTGGTCGGGGAGCTGTTTTTT. Its protein is CASSQRGLVGELFF.

The chain carries TRBV9 and TRBJ1-1, with D tentatively TRBD1 (6 bases). Trimming removed 4 bases from V and 6 bases from J, with 19 bases in between. This CDR3 spans 15 amino acids. Germline V gene data show CDR1 as SGDLS and CDR2 as YYNGEE. In DNA, the CDR3 is TGTGCCAGCAGCCCTACCTGGACAGCGATAGCTGAAGCTTTCTTT. Amino acid sequence: CASSPTWTAIAEAFF.

J is TRBJ1-1 and V is TRBV28; 9 bases map to TRBD1. CDR3 size: 15 residues. Trimming cost V 6 bases and J 6 bases; bases outside gene matches: 11. Germline values: CDR1 MDHEN, CDR2 SYDVKM. The CDR3 DNA reads as TGTGCCAGCAGCGGATGGCACAGGGGGCAGGCTGAAGCTTTCTTT. Protein sequence: CASSGWHRGQAEAFF.